These 30 T cell receptor beta chains were all obtained from the same sample, sequenced in a study of T cell responses to AZD1222 COVID-19 vaccine. Sequencing was performed with immunoSEQ multiplex PCR; in TCRdb, only in-frame clones are kept and a portion is missing. The sample has under 200,000 clones; 92% are singletons. The sequencing here drew on peripheral blood, taken 28 days after the second AZD1222 dose. These receptors were collected from an adult who received the AZD1222 COVID-19 vaccine.

This chain links TRBV7-2 with TRBJ2-1, with 15 bases lining up with TRBD2. Germline V gene sequence: CDR1 SGHTA, CDR2 FQGNSA. CDR3 length: 16 residues. Losses at the gene ends were 3 bases for V and 6 bases for J; bases not matched to a gene: 3. The CDR3 is CASSLGTSGGINEQFF. CDR3 in DNA: TGTGCCAGCAGCTTGGGGACTAGCGGGGGGATCAATGAGCAGTTCTTC.

The V call is TRBV2, the J call TRBJ1-4, with D tentatively TRBD1 (6 bases). CDR1 and CDR2 (germline): SNHLY, FYNNEI. The CDR3 length is 14 residues. Trimming took 6 bases from V and 6 from J, leaving 14 bases between them. CDR3 residues: CASRYGGGYEKLFF. CDR3 sequence (DNA): TGTGCCAGCAGATACGGGGGGGGCTATGAAAAACTGTTTTTT.

The chain employs TRBV19 and TRBJ2-3; 10 positions agree with TRBD1. CDR1 and CDR2 from the germline V gene are LNHDA and SQIVND (reference sequence). The V segment lost 4 bases and the J segment 3 bases; nucleotides outside the gene matches: 1. The CDR3 is 14 residues long. The CDR3 nucleotides are TGTGCCAGTAGTAGGACAGGGGGGACAGATACGCAGTATTTT. It yields the protein CASSRTGGTDTQYF.

This chain connects TRBV15 to TRBJ2-5, with unresolved D. This CDR3 spans 12 amino acids. Trimming stripped 6 bases from V and 4 bases from J, with 9 bases between. CDR1 LNHNV and CDR2 YYDKDF come from the germline V gene (reference sequence). The CDR3 nucleotides read TGTGCCACCAGACACAAGGGAGAGACCCAGTACTTC. Translation: CATRHKGETQYF.

The rearrangement joins TRBV13 to TRBJ1-4; 7 bases fit TRBD1. The trim removed 5 bases at V and 3 bases at J, leaving 3 bases unmatched. Per germline, CDR1 PRHDT and CDR2 FYEKMQ (reference sequence). The CDR3 has 14 residues. The CDR3 DNA sequence: TGTGCCAGCAGCGAGACAGGGTCTAATGAAAAACTGTTTTTT. This gives the protein CASSETGSNEKLFF. The variable domain in full, with the rest retrieved from reference TRBV13 and TRBJ1-4, is AAGVIQSPRHLIKEKRETATLKCYPIPRHDTVYWYQQGPGQDPQFLISFYEKMQSDKGSIPDRFSAQQFSDYHSELNMSSLELGDSALYFCASSETGSNEKLFFGSGTQLSVL.

The chain employs TRBV30 and TRBJ1-1; D might be TRBD1 (6 bases). This CDR3 has 11 amino acids. V dropped 7 bases and J dropped 12 bases, with 18 bases sitting between them. Germline V gives CDR1 GTSNPN, CDR2 SVGIG (reference sequence). The CDR3 reads CAYPEGVLTFF. CDR3 in DNA: TGTGCCTACCCAGAGGGGGTGCTGACTTTCTTT.

This chain joins TRBV19 and TRBJ1-4, with unresolved D. V was shortened by 4 bases and J by 8 bases, with 11 bases between the two germline ends. Looked up from germline, CDR1 is LNHDA and CDR2 is SQIVND (reference sequence). This CDR3 comprises 13 residues. CDR3 residues: CASSKRTGEKLFF. CDR3 coding DNA: TGTGCCAGTAGTAAACGTACCGGAGAAAAACTGTTTTTT.

V gene TRBV10-3 combines with J gene TRBJ2-2; TRBD1 agrees at 11 bases. Per germline, CDR1 ENHRY and CDR2 SYGVKD. The length of the CDR3 is 14 residues. The V segment lost 6 bases and the J segment 5 bases; nucleotides outside the gene matches: 2. The CDR3 here is CAIRDRGQTGELFF. CDR3 DNA: TGTGCCATCAGGGACAGGGGGCAAACCGGGGAGCTGTTTTTT.

The chain couples TRBV19 to TRBJ2-2; D gene unclear. Germline V lookup: CDR1 LNHDA, CDR2 SQIVND (reference sequence). Trimming took 4 bases from V and 4 from J, leaving 7 bases between them. The CDR3 is 13 amino acids. The CDR3 spells CASSSSFTGELFF. The CDR3 region has the DNA TGTGCCAGTAGTAGTTCTTTCACCGGGGAGCTGTTTTTT.

This chain joins TRBV28 and TRBJ1-2, with TRBD1 identical over 11 bases. From germline, CDR1 is MDHEN and CDR2 SYDVKM. Trimming took 3 bases from V and 4 from J; bases not matched to a gene: 4. This CDR3 has 15 amino acids. CDR3 in amino acids: CASSFGDRGVYGYTF. The DNA of the CDR3 is TGTGCCAGCAGTTTTGGGGACAGGGGGGTCTATGGCTACACCTTC.

The rearrangement joins TRBV27 to TRBJ1-2, with D possibly matching TRBD1 (5 bases). In germline, CDR1 is MNHEY, CDR2 SMNVEV (reference sequence). The CDR3 is made up of 14 amino acids. V was pared by 3 bases and J by 1 base, with 9 bases between. CDR3 coding DNA: TGTGCCAGCAGTTTCGGGGGGTTTAACTATGGCTACACCTTC. Protein product: CASSFGGFNYGYTF.

V and J are TRBV19 and TRBJ2-2; D gene ambiguous. The CDR3 loop spans 14 amino acids. V gave up 6 bases and J gave up 7 bases, with 15 bases separating them. CDR1 and CDR2 (germline): LNHDA, SQIVND (reference sequence). The chain's CDR3 is CASSREGWDGELFF. The CDR3 DNA reads as TGTGCCAGTAGCCGCGAAGGGTGGGACGGGGAGCTGTTTTTT.

The genes are TRBV29-1 and TRBJ1-3; D not certain. This CDR3 is 12 amino acids long. The germline gives CDR1 SQVTM, CDR2 ANQGSEA. The germline V and J ends were trimmed by 4 bases and 0 bases, with 4 bases remaining between them. CDR3 DNA: TGCAGCGTTGCGCCCTCTGGAAACACCATATATTTT. It specifies CSVAPSGNTIYF.

The chain joins TRBV29-1 to TRBJ1-2; 7 positions match TRBD1. CDR1 is SQVTM and CDR2 is ANQGSEA in the germline V gene. J lost 4 bases, V lost 5 bases, and 10 bases had no gene match. The CDR3 has 14 residues. CDR3 sequence (DNA): TGCAGCGTTCAAGTGTCGACAGGGCTCTATGGCTACACCTTC. It encodes CSVQVSTGLYGYTF.

The V call is TRBV9, the J call TRBJ2-7; 7 bases line up with TRBD1. Germline V gene sequence: CDR1 SGDLS, CDR2 YYNGEE. Trimming at V came to 4 bases and at J to 5 bases, leaving 12 bases not matched to a gene. The CDR3 length is 15 residues. The CDR3 spells CASSRTGTGVHEQYF. The CDR3, as DNA: TGTGCCAGCAGCCGCACGGGTACAGGGGTCCACGAGCAGTACTTC.

The J gene is TRBJ2-2, the V gene TRBV24-1; D not resolved. CDR1 and CDR2 from the germline V gene are KGHDR and SFDVKD. With 9 bases removed from V and 3 bases from J, the gap between germline ends came to 7 bases. The CDR3 runs 12 residues. The CDR3 region has the DNA TGTGCCACCCGGAAGGACACCGGGGAGCTGTTTTTT. It specifies CATRKDTGELFF.

V usage is TRBV28 and J usage is TRBJ2-7; 8 bases agree with TRBD1. This CDR3 has 14 residues. V lost 5 bases and J lost 6; bases outside the gene matches: 9. The germline CDR1 and CDR2 sequences are MDHEN and SYDVKM. CDR3 nucleotide sequence: TGTGCCAGCAGTCTGTATCAGGGGGCCGGCGAGCAGTACTTC. Encoded protein: CASSLYQGAGEQYF.

The CDR3 spells CASSLSTGQGSNQPQHF. CDR3 nucleotides: TGTGCCAGCAGTTTATCGACCGGACAGGGTAGCAATCAGCCCCAGCATTTT. V and J are TRBV27 and TRBJ1-5; 8 positions match TRBD1. Germline lookup yields CDR1 MNHEY and CDR2 SMNVEV (reference sequence). The trim removed 0 bases at V and 0 bases at J, leaving 4 bases unmatched. This CDR3 has 17 amino acids.

This chain uses TRBV10-3 with TRBJ1-1; D possibly corresponds to TRBD1 (6 bases). The ends were cut back, 0 bases at V and 9 bases at J, with 17 bases in the middle. This CDR3 region has 15 residues. Germline-derived CDR1 and CDR2 are ENHRY and SYGVKD. CDR3 in amino acids: CAISESVGGPGKAFF. Here the CDR3 DNA reads TGTGCCATCAGTGAGTCGGTGGGGGGGCCGGGGAAAGCTTTCTTT.

This clone was observed a single time. The CDR3 spells CASSLPGDDEQFF. In DNA, the CDR3 is TGTGCCAGCAGCTTGCCGGGAGATGATGAGCAGTTCTTC. This chain uses TRBV7-9 with TRBJ2-1; TRBD2 is a possible D gene (6 bases). The CDR3 has 13 residues. CDR1 SEHNR and CDR2 FQNEAQ come from the germline V gene (reference sequence). Deletions cut 3 bases from V and 8 bases from J, with 11 bases between.

The chain couples TRBV4-1 to TRBJ1-2; perhaps TRBD1 as D (5 bases). The germline V and J ends were trimmed by 2 bases and 4 bases, with 23 bases remaining between them. CDR1 and CDR2 from the germline V gene are MGHRA and YSYEKL. The CDR3 length is 18 residues. CDR3 DNA sequence: TGCGCCAGCAGCCAACTCGCGGGAGGCGGCCAGGGAATCTATGGCTACACCTTC. Protein sequence: CASSQLAGGGQGIYGYTF.

V usage is TRBV5-5 and J usage is TRBJ2-7; 8 positions match TRBD1. V shed 4 bases, J shed 2 bases, and the junction held 5 bases outside the gene matches. The length of the CDR3 is 14 residues. Per the germline V gene, CDR1 is SGHKS and CDR2 is YYEKEE (reference sequence). CDR3 bases: TGTGCCAGCAGCCAGGGACAGGACGCCTACGAGCAGTACTTC. Translating gives CASSQGQDAYEQYF.

The chain joins TRBV7-9 to TRBJ2-7, with D unresolved. The V end was cut by 0 bases, the J end by 1 base, with 4 bases between. The germline V gene encodes CDR1 SEHNR and CDR2 FQNEAQ (reference sequence). This CDR3 is 13 amino acids long. The CDR3 region has the DNA TGTGCCAGCAGCTTAGCAAGATCCTACGAGCAGTACTTC. Protein: CASSLARSYEQYF.

The chain employs TRBV2 and TRBJ1-1, with D unresolved. Trimming took 6 bases from V and 1 from J, leaving 15 bases between them. The CDR3 sequence is 15 residues long. Germline-derived CDR1 and CDR2 are SNHLY and FYNNEI. CDR3 nucleotide sequence: TGTGCCAGCAGACAACCACTCGCGGGGAACACTGAAGCTTTCTTT. Encoded protein: CASRQPLAGNTEAFF.

The genes are TRBV3-1 (or the pseudogene TRBV3-2) and TRBJ2-3, with 8 bases matching TRBD2. The CDR3 is 17 amino acids. The V gene's germline CDR1 is LGHDT and CDR2 YNNKEL (reference sequence). After removal of 1 base from V and 0 bases from J, the junction contained 6 bases not matched to a gene. Here the CDR3 reads CASSQVASGPSTDTQYF. The CDR3 bases are TGTGCCAGCAGCCAAGTTGCTAGCGGGCCGAGCACAGATACGCAGTATTTT.

The gene calls are TRBV6-5 and TRBJ1-5, with TRBD1 matching 7 bases. The germline CDR1 and CDR2 sequences are MNHEY and SVGAGI. This CDR3 has 15 amino acids. Trimming removed 2 bases from V and 2 bases from J; junction bases left unmatched: 3. The CDR3 nucleotides read TGTGCCAGCAGTTACGGGCAGGGGGGCAATCAGCCCCAGCATTTT. It yields the protein CASSYGQGGNQPQHF.

This sequence joins TRBV28 and TRBJ1-2, with D unresolved. CDR1 and CDR2 (germline): MDHEN, SYDVKM. V lost 4 bases to trimming and J lost 0 bases, with 3 bases between them. This CDR3 is 12 amino acids long. Written as DNA, the CDR3 is TGTGCCAGCAGTTCAACTAACTATGGCTACACCTTC. Translation: CASSSTNYGYTF.

V gene TRBV18 combines with J gene TRBJ2-4, with D unresolved. The germline V gene has CDR1 KGHSH and CDR2 LQKENI. V was trimmed by 0 bases and J by 0 bases, leaving 6 bases between them. The CDR3 spans 15 residues. The CDR3 region is CASSPPSLAKNIQYF. In nucleotides, the CDR3 is TGTGCCAGCTCACCACCTTCTTTAGCCAAAAACATTCAGTACTTC. The variable domain in full, with the rest retrieved from reference TRBV18 and TRBJ2-4, is NAGVMQNPRHLVRRRGQEARLRCSPMKGHSHVYWYRQLPEEGLKFMVYLQKENIIDESGMPKERFSAEFPKEGPSILRIQQVVRGDSAAYFCASSPPSLAKNIQYFGAGTRLSVL.

This rearrangement joins TRBV5-1 to TRBJ1-2, with D possibly TRBD1 on 5 matching bases. Looked up from germline, CDR1 is SGHRS and CDR2 is YFSETQ. The length of the CDR3 is 16 residues. V was clipped by 0 bases and J by 7 bases, with 19 bases between them. CDR3 in DNA: TGCGCCAGCAGCTTGGCCGGGACGGACGCCATCAGTGGCTACACCTTC. It specifies CASSLAGTDAISGYTF.

CDR3 sequence: CASSSQIMNTEAFF. In nucleotides, the CDR3 is TGTGCCAGCTCATCCCAGATTATGAACACTGAAGCTTTCTTT. This chain uses TRBV27 with TRBJ1-1; no firm D call. The CDR3 spans 14 residues. V was clipped by 8 bases and J by 0 bases, with 13 bases between them. Germline CDR1 reads MNHEY; CDR2 reads SMNVEV (reference sequence).